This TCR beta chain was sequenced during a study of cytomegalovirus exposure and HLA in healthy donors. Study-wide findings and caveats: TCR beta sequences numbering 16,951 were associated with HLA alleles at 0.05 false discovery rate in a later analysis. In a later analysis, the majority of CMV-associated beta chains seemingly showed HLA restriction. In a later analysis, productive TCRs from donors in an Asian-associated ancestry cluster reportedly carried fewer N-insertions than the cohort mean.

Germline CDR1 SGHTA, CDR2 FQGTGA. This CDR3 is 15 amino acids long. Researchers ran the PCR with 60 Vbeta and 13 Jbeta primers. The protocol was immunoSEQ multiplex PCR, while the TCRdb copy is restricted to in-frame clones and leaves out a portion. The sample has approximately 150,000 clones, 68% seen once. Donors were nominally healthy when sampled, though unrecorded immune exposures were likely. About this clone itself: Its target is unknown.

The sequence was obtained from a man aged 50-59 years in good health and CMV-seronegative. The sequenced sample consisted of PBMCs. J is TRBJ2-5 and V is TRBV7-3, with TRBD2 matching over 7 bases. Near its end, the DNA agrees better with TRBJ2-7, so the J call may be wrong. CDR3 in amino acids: CASSLSRLGGYEQYF. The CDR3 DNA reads TGTGCCAGCAGCTTAAGTAGGCTCGGGGGGTACGAGCAGTACTTC.